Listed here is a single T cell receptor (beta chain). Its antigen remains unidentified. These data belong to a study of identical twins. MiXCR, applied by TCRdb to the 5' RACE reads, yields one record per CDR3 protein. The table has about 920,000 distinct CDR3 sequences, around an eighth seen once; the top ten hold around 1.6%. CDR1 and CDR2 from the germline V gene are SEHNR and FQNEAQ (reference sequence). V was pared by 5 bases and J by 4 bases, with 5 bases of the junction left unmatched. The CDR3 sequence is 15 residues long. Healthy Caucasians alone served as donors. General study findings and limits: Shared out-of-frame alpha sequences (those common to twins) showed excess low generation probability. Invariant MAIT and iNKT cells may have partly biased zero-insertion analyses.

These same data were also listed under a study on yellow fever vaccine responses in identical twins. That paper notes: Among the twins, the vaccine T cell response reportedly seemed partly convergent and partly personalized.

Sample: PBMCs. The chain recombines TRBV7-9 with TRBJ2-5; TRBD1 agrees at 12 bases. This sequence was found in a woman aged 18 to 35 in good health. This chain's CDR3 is CASSNWGQGAETQYF. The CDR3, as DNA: TGTGCCAGCAGCAACTGGGGACAGGGGGCAGAGACCCAGTACTTC.